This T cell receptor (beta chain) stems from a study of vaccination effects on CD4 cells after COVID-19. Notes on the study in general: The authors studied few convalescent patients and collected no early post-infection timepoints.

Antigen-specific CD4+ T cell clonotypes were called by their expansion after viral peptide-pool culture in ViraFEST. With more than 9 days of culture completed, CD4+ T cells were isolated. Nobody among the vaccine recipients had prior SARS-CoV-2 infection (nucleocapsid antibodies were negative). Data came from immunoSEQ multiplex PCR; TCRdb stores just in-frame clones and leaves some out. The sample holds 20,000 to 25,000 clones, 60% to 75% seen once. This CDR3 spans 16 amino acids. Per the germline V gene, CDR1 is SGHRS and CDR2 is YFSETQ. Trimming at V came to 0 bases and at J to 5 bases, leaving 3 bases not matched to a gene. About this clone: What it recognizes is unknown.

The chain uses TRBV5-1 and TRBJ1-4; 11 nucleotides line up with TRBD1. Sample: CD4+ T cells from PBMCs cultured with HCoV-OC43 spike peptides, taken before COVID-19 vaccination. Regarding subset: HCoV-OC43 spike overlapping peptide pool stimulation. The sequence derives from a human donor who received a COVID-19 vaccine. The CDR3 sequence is CASSLAGQGENEKLFF. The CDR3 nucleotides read TGCGCCAGCAGCTTGGCGGGACAGGGGGAAAATGAAAAACTGTTTTTT.